This T cell receptor beta chain came from a study of control samples from healthy donors and cancer patients. TCRdb's table, derived via immunoSEQ multiplex PCR, lists solely in-frame clones and lacks some. The sample holds 110,000 to 150,000 clones, just under 95% seen once. Losses at the gene ends were 0 bases for V and 5 bases for J; bases not matched to a gene: 8. From germline, CDR1 is LGHDT and CDR2 YNNKEL (reference sequence). This CDR3 comprises 16 residues. The sequenced material came from PBMCs. The chain recombines TRBV3-1 (or the pseudogene TRBV3-2) with TRBJ2-5; 8 positions match TRBD2. This TCR came from a man between 60 and 75 years old with colorectal cancer. The CDR3 region has the DNA TGTGCCAGCAGCCAAGATAGGCTAGCGGGCGGTGAGACCCAGTACTTC. This translates into CASSQDRLAGGETQYF.